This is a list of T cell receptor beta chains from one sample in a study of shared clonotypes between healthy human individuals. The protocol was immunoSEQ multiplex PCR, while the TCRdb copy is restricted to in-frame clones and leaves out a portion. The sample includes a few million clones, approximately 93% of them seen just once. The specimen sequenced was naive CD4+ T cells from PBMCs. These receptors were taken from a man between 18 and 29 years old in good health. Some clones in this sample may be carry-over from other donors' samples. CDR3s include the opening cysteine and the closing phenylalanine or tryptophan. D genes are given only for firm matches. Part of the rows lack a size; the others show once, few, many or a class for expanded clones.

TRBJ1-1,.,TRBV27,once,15,TGTGCCAGCAGACACCCTGGGGCAGCGAACACTGAAGCTTTCTTT,CASRHPGAANTEAFF
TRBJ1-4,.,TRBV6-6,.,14,TGTGCCAGCAGGACGGGGACGGGTAATGAAAAACTGTTTTTT,CASRTGTGNEKLFF
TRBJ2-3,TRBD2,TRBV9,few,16,TGTGCCAGCAGTGCTAATAGCGGGAGGGCAGGGGATACGCAGTATTTT,CASSANSGRAGDTQYF
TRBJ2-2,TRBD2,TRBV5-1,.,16,TGCGCCAGCAGCTCCACGACTAGCGGGAGTACCGGGGAGCTGTTTTTT,CASSSTTSGSTGELFF
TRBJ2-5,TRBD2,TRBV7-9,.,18,TGTGCCAGCAGCTACTCGGGACTAGCGGGAGGGGGACAAGAGACCCAGTACTTC,CASSYSGLAGGGQETQYF
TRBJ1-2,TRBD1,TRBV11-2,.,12,TGTGCCAGCAGCGCCAACAGGGGAGGCTACACCTTC,CASSANRGGYTF
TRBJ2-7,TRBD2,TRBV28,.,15,TGTGCCAGCAGTGTCCCCCGGACTAGCGGGAGCGAGCAGTACTTC,CASSVPRTSGSEQYF
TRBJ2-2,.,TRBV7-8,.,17,TGTGCCAGCAGCCCAGGGCCAAGGGGTACGAACACCGGGGAGCTGTTTTTT,CASSPGPRGTNTGELFF
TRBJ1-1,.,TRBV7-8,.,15,TGTGCCAGCAGCCAGAGCTCCACTTCGAACACTGAAGCTTTCTTT,CASSQSSTSNTEAFF
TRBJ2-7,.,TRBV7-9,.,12,TGTGCCAGCAGCCCCAGGGGTGACGAGCAGTACTTC,CASSPRGDEQYF
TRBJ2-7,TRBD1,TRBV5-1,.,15,TGCGCCAGCAGCCAAGATTCAGGGGGCTCCTACGAGCAGTACTTC,CASSQDSGGSYEQYF
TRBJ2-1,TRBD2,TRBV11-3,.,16,TGTGCCAGCAGCGCGCTTAGCGGGGCCTCCTACAATGAGCAGTTCTTC,CASSALSGASYNEQFF
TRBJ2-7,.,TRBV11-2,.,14,TGTGCCAGCAGCAGCAGGGCGAGCTCCTACGAGCAGTACTTC,CASSSRASSYEQYF
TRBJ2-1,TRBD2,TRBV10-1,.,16,TGCGCCAGCAGTGAGTCGAGCGGGACTCCCTACAATGAGCAGTTCTTC,CASSESSGTPYNEQFF
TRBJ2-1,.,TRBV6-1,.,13,TGTGCCAGCAGGGAGAGCTCCTACAATGAGCAGTTCTTC,CASRESSYNEQFF
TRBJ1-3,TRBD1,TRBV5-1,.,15,TGCGCCAGCAGCAGGACAGGGGGAACTGGAAACACCATATATTTT,CASSRTGGTGNTIYF
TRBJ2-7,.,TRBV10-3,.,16,TGTGCCATCAGCGACTCGAACCGGGACAACCCCTACGAGCAGTACTTC,CAISDSNRDNPYEQYF
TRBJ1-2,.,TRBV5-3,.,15,TGTGCCAGAAGCTTTTTTCGCGTTCGAATCTATGGCTACACCTTC,CARSFFRVRIYGYTF
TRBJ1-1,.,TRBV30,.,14,TGTGCCTGGAATCGTGGCGGATCAGAGACTGAAGCTTTCTTT,CAWNRGGSETEAFF
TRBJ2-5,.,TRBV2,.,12,TGTGCCAGCAGCAGACAGCAAGAGACCCAGTACTTC,CASSRQQETQYF
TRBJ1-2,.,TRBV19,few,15,TGTGCCAGCCTTCCGGACGGCTCCGACAGGCCCGGCTACACCTTC,CASLPDGSDRPGYTF
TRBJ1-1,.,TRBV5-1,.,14,TGCGCCAGCAGTCAAAGGGGGGCCAGCACTGAAGCTTTCTTT,CASSQRGASTEAFF
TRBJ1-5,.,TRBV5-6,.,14,TGTGCCAGCAGCTTGGGGGACGGCGATCAGCCCCAGCATTTT,CASSLGDGDQPQHF
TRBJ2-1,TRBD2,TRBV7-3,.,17,TGTGCCAGCCGACTAGCGGGACTTAAGAGCTCCTACAATGAGCAGTTCTTC,CASRLAGLKSSYNEQFF
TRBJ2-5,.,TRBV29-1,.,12,TGCAGCGTTGAGGGGGCGGAGGAGACCCAGTACTTC,CSVEGAEETQYF
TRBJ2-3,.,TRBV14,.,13,TGTGCCAGCAGCCAAGACGGCACAGATACGCAGTATTTT,CASSQDGTDTQYF
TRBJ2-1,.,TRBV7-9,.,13,TGTGCCACGAACGAGGGTTCCTACAATGAGCAGTTCTTC,CATNEGSYNEQFF
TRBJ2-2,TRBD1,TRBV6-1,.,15,TGTGCCAGCAACCTACAGGGGGCGAACACCGGGGAGCTGTTTTTT,CASNLQGANTGELFF
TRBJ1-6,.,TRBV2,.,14,TGTGCCAGCAGTGGGGGAGGTTATAATTCACCCCTCCACTTT,CASSGGGYNSPLHF
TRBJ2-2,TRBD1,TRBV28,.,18,TGTGCCAGCAGTCCTCTCAGACCGGGACAGCCGAACACCGGGGAGCTGTTTTTT,CASSPLRPGQPNTGELFF
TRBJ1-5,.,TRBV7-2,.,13,TGTGCCAGCAGCTTAGAAGTCGACCGGCCCCAGCATTTT,CASSLEVDRPQHF
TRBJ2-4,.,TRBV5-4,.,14,TGTGCCAGCAACAGCGCGCCTAGCCCAAACATTCAGTACTTC,CASNSAPSPNIQYF
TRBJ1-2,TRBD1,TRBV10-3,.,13,TGTGCCATCAGTGAGTCGACAGGGTGGGGCTACACCTTC,CAISESTGWGYTF
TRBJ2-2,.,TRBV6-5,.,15,TGTGCCAGCAGTTACTCCAGGAGGAGCACCGGGGAGCTGTTTTTT,CASSYSRRSTGELFF
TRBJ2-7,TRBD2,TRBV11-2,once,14,TGTGCCAGCAGCCCCCGCGGGAGGGCCTACGAGCAGTACTTC,CASSPRGRAYEQYF
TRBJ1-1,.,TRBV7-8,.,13,TGTGCCAGCAGCAATACTGGGAACACTGAAGCTTTCTTT,CASSNTGNTEAFF
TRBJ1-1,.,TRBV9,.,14,TGTGCCAGCAGCGTAGACGAAAGGGGAGGAGAAGCTTTCTTT,CASSVDERGGEAFF
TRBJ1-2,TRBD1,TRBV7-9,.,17,TGTGCCAGCAGCTTACTGGGACAGGGAAGGACTAACTATGGCTACACCTTC,CASSLLGQGRTNYGYTF
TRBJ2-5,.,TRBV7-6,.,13,TGTGCCAGCAGCATGGGGACCCCGGAGACCCAGTACTTC,CASSMGTPETQYF
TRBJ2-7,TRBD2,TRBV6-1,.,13,TGTGCCAGCAGTGTCCGGGAGGAAGGGGAGCAGTACTTC,CASSVREEGEQYF
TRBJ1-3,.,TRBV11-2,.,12,TGTGCCAGCAGCTTAGGGAGAAACACCATATATTTT,CASSLGRNTIYF
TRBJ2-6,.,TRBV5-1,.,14,TGCGCCAGCAGCCTCGACTCTGGGGCCAACGTCCTGACTTTC,CASSLDSGANVLTF
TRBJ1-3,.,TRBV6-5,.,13,TGTGCCACTTTAAGCGGCCCTGGAAACACCATATATTTT,CATLSGPGNTIYF
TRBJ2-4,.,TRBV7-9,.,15,TGTGCCAGCAGCTCATGGCTCCCCCAATCCCACATTCAGTACTTC,CASSSWLPQSHIQYF
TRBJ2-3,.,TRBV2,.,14,TGTGCCAGCAGTAGACGGACTAGCACAGATACGCAGTATTTT,CASSRRTSTDTQYF
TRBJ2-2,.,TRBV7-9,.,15,TGTGCCAGCAGCCTAATGCAGACGAACACCGGGGAGCTGTTTTTT,CASSLMQTNTGELFF
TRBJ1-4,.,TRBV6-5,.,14,TGTGCCAGCAGTTACGGCCCGGGGAGGGAAAAACTGTTTTTT,CASSYGPGREKLFF
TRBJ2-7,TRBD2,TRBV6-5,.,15,TGTGCCAGCAGTTACTCCGCAGCGGGAAGGTACGAGCAGTACTTC,CASSYSAAGRYEQYF
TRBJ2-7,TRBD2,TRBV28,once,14,TGTGCCAGCAGGTCCGGGACTATCACCTACGAGCAGTACTTC,CASRSGTITYEQYF
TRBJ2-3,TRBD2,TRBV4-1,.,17,TGCGCCAGCAGCCAAGGGCTAGCGGGAGGAAGCACAGATACGCAGTATTTT,CASSQGLAGGSTDTQYF
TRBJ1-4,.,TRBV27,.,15,TGTGCCAGCAGTTCCGCCTCGCGCCCTGGGGTTAAACTGTTTTTT,CASSSASRPGVKLFF